Presented here are 5 T cell receptor beta chains from one specimen sequenced in a study of T cell responses to AZD1222 COVID-19 vaccine. Clones were read by immunoSEQ multiplex PCR, and TCRdb kept only the in-frame ones, dropping some. Of 95,000 to 100,000 clones in the sample, 91% were seen once. Specimen: peripheral blood, collected 28 days after the second AZD1222 dose. These receptors were collected from an adult who received the AZD1222 COVID-19 vaccine.

This sequence joins TRBV19 and TRBJ1-2, with a weak D call TRBD1 (6 bases). The germline V gene encodes CDR1 LNHDA and CDR2 SQIVND (reference sequence). This CDR3 is 13 amino acids long. Trimming removed 3 bases at V and 5 bases at J, with 10 bases between. CDR3 amino acids: CASSMRQGYGYTF. As DNA, the CDR3 is TGTGCCAGTAGTATGAGGCAGGGGTATGGCTACACCTTC.

A word on this clone: Other DNA sequences in this specimen translate into the identical CDR3. The chain couples TRBV5-1 to TRBJ1-3; D remains ambiguous. Per germline, CDR1 SGHRS and CDR2 YFSETQ. The CDR3 has 13 amino acids. Trimming removed 5 bases at V and 2 bases at J, with 8 bases between. For the CDR3, the DNA is TGCGCCAGCAGAGAGGGAACTGGAAACACCATATATTTT. This translates into CASREGTGNTIYF.

The genes are TRBV12-3 or TRBV12-4 and TRBJ1-6; D not certain. The ends were cut back, 3 bases at V and 10 bases at J, with 7 bases in the middle. The length of the CDR3 is 12 residues. As DNA, the CDR3 is TGTGCCAGCAGTTTCTCTCAATCACCCCTCCACTTT. This sequence encodes CASSFSQSPLHF.

The CDR3 is CASSLGANQETQYF. The DNA for the CDR3 is TGCGCCAGCAGCTTAGGCGCGAACCAAGAGACCCAGTACTTC. J is TRBJ2-5 and V is TRBV5-1; unclear D gene. CDR3 length: 14 amino acids. Germline V gene data show CDR1 as SGHRS and CDR2 as YFSETQ. Trimming stripped 2 bases from V and 0 bases from J, with 8 bases between.

V usage is TRBV29-1 and J usage is TRBJ2-7; D is possibly TRBD1 (6 bases). CDR1 SQVTM and CDR2 ANQGSEA come from the germline V gene. CDR3 length: 12 amino acids. V shed 4 bases and J shed 2 bases, with 9 bases lying between them. This CDR3 is CSVGDTAYEQYF. CDR3 DNA: TGCAGCGTTGGGGACACAGCCTACGAGCAGTACTTC.